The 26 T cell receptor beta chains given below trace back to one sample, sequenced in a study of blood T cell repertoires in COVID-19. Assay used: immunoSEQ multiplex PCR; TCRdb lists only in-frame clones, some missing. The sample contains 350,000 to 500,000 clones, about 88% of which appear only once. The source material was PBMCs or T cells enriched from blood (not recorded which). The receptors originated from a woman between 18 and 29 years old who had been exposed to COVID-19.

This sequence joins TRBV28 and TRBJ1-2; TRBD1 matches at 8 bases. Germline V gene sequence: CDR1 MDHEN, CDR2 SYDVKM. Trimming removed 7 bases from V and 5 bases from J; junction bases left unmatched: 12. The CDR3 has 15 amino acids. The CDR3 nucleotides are TGTGCCAGCACTGTGCAGGGGGCATGGGGGTATGGCTACACCTTC. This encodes CASTVQGAWGYGYTF.

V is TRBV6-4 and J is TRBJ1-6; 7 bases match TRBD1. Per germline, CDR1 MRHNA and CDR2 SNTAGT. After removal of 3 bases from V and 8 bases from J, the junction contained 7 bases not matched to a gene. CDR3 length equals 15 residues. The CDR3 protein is CASSESGQVYSPLHF. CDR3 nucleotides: TGTGCCAGCAGTGAATCTGGACAGGTTTATTCACCCCTCCACTTT.

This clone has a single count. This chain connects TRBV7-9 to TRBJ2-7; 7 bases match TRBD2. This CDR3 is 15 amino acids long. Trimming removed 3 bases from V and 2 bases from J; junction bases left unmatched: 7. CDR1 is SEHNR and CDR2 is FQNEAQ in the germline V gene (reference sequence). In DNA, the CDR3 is TGTGCCAGCAGCTTCGGCGGGAGCCTCCCCTACGAGCAGTACTTC. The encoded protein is CASSFGGSLPYEQYF.

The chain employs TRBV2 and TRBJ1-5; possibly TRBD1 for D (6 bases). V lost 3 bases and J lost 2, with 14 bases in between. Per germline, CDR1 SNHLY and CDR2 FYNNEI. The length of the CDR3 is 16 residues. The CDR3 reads CASSDPWDKRNQPQHF. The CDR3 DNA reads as TGTGCCAGCAGTGACCCGTGGGACAAACGCAATCAGCCCCAGCATTTT.

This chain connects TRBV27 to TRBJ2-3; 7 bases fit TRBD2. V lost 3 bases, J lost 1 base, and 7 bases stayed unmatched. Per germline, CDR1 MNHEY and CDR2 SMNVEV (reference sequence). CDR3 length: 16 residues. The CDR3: CASSFGGRGGTDTQYF. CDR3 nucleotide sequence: TGTGCCAGCAGTTTCGGCGGGAGAGGTGGCACAGATACGCAGTATTTT.

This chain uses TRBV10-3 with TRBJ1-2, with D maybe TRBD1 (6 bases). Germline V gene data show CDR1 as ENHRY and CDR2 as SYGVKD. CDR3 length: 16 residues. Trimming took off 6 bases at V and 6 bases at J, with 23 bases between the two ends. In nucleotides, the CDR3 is TGTGCCATCAGCCCGTCTTTGAGTGTCCGGACAGATGGCTACACCTTC. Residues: CAISPSLSVRTDGYTF.

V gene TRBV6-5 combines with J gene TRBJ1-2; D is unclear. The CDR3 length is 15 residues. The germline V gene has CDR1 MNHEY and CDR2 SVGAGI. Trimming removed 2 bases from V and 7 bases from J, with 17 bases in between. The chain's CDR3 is CASSYDVEVGFGYTF. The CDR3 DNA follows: TGTGCCAGCAGTTACGACGTAGAGGTCGGTTTTGGCTACACCTTC.

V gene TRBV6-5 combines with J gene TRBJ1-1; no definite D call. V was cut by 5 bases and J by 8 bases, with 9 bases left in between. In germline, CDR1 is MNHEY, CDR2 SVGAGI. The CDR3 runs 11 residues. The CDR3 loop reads CASSQANEAFF. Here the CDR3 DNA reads TGTGCCAGCAGTCAGGCAAACGAAGCTTTCTTT.

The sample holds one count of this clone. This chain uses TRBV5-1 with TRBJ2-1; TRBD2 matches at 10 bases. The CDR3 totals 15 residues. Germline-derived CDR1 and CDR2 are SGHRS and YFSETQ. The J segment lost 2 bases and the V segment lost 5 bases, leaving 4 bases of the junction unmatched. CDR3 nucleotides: TGCGCCAGCAGATTAGCGGGGGGAACCTACAATGAGCAGTTCTTC. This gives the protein CASRLAGGTYNEQFF.

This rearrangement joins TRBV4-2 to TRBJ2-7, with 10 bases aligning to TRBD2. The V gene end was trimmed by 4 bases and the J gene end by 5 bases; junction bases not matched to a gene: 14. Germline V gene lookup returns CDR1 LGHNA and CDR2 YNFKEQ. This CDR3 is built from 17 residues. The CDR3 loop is CASSPRGAGGPGNEQYF. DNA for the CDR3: TGTGCCAGCAGCCCCCGTGGAGCGGGAGGGCCAGGGAACGAGCAGTACTTC.

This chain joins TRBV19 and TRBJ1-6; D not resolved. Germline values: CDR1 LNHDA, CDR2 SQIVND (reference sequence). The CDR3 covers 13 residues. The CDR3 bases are TGTGCGGAGACCGGCGTTGGGAATTCACCCCTCCACTTT. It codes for CAETGVGNSPLHF.

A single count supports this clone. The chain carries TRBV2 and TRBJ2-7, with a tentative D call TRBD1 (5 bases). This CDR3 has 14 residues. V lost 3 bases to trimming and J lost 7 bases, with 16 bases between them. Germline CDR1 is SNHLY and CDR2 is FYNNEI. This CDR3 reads CASSDDDRLREQYF. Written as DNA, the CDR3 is TGTGCCAGCAGTGACGACGACAGACTCAGGGAGCAGTACTTC.

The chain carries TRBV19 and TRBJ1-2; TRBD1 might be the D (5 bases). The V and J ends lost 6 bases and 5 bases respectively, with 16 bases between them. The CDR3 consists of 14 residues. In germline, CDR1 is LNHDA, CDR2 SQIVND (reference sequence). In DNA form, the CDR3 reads TGTGCCAGTAGCCAACCGGGACTCCTGTATGGCTACACCTTC. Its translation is CASSQPGLLYGYTF.

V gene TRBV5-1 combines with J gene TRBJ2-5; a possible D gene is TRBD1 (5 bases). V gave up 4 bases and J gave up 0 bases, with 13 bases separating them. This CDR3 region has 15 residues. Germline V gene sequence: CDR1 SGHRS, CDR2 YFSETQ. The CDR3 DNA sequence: TGCGCCAGCAGCCTCTATGACAGAGACCAAGAGACCCAGTACTTC. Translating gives CASSLYDRDQETQYF.

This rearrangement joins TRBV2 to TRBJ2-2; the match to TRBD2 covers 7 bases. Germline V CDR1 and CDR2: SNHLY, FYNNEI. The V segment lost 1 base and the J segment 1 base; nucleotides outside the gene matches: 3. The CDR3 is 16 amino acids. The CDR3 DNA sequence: TGTGCCAGCAGTGAAGGACTAGCATGGAACACCGGGGAGCTGTTTTTT. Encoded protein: CASSEGLAWNTGELFF.

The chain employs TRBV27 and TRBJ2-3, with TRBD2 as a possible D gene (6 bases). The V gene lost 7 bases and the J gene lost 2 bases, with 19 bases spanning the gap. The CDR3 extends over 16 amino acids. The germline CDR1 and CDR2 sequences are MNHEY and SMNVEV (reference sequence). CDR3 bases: TGTGCCAGCAACCCCTTTCTGGCGGGGTACACAGATACGCAGTATTTT. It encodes CASNPFLAGYTDTQYF.

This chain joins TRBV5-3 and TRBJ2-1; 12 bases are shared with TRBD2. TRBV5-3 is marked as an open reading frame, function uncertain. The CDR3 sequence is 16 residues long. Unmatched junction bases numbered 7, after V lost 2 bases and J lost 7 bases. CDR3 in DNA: TGTGCCAGAAGCTTCCGACTAGCGGGGGCGCGGAATGAGCAGTTCTTC. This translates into CARSFRLAGARNEQFF.

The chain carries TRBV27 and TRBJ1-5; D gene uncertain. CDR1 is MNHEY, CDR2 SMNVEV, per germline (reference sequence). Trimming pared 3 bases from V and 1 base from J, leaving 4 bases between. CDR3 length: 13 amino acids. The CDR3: CASSFVSNQPQHF. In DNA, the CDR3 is TGTGCCAGCAGTTTCGTAAGCAATCAGCCCCAGCATTTT.

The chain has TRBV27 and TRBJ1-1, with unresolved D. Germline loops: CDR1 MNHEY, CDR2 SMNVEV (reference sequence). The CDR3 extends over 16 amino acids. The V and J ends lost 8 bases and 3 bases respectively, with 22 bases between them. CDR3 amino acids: CASARFLLAEDTEAFF. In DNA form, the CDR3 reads TGTGCCAGCGCCCGTTTTCTTCTGGCAGAGGACACTGAAGCTTTCTTT.

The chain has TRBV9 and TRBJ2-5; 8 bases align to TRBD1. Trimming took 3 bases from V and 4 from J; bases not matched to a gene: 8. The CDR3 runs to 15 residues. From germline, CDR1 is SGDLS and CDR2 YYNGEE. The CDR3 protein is CASSARPGQVETQYF. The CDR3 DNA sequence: TGTGCCAGCAGCGCGAGACCGGGACAGGTAGAGACCCAGTACTTC.

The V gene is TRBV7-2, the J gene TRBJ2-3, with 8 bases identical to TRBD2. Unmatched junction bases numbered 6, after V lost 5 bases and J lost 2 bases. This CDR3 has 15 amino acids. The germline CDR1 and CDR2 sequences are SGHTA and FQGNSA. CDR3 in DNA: TGTGCCAGCAGCCCAAGCGGGGGTAACACAGATACGCAGTATTTT. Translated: CASSPSGGNTDTQYF.

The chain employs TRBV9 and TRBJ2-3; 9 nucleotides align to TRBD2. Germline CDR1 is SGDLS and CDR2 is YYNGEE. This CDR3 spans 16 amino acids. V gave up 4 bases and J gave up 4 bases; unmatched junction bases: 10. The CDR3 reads CASSPRIAGVPDTQYF. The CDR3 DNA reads TGTGCCAGCAGCCCCCGGATAGCGGGAGTCCCAGATACGCAGTATTTT.

The CDR3 is CASSRQGEYGYTF. CDR3 coding DNA: TGTGCCAGCAGTAGACAGGGGGAGTATGGCTACACCTTC. This sequence joins TRBV25-1 and TRBJ1-2, with TRBD1 matching 9 bases. Losses at the gene ends were 5 bases for V and 5 bases for J; bases not matched to a gene: 3. This CDR3 has 13 residues. CDR1 and CDR2 from the germline V gene are MGHDK and SYGVNS.

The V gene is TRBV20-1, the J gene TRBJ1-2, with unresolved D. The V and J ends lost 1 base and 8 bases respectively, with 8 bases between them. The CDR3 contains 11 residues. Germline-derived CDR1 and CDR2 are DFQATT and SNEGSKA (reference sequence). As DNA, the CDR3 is TGCAGTGCTAGAGGTGACGGGGGCTACACCTTC. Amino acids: CSARGDGGYTF.

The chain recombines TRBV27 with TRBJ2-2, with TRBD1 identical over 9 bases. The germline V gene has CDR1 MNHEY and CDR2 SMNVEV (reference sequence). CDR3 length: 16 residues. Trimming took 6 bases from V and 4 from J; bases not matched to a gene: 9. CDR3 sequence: CASRPGTGGVTGELFF. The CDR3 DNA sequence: TGTGCCAGCAGACCCGGTACAGGGGGCGTCACCGGGGAGCTGTTTTTT.

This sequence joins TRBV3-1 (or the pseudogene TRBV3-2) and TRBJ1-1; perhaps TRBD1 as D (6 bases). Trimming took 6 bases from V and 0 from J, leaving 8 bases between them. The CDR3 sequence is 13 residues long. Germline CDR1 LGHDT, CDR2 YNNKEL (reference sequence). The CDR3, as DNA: TGTGCCAGCAGTCAGGGGTTGAACACTGAAGCTTTCTTT. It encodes CASSQGLNTEAFF.